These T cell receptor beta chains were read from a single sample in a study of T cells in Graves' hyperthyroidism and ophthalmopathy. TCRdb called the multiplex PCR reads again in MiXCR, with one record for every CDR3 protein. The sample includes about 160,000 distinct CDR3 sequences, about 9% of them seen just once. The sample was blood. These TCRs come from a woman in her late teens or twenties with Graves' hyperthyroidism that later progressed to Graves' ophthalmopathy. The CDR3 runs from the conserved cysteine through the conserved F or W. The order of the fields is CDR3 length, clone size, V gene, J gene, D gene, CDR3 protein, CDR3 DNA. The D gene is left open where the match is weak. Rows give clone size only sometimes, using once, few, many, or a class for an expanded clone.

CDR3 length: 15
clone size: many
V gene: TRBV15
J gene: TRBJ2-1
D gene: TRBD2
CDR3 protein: CATSRVGLLYNEQFF
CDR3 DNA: TGTGCCACCAGCAGGGTGGGACTACTTTACAATGAGCAGTTCTTC

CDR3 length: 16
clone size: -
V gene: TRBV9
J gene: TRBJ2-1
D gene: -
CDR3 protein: CASSPDFGGRYNEQFF
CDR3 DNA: TGTGCCAGCAGCCCCGATTTCGGTGGCCGATACAATGAGCAGTTCTTC

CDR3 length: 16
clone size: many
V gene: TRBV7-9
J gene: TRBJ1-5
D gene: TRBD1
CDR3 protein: CASSRGYRGGNQPQHF
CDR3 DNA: TGTGCCAGCAGCCGAGGTTACAGGGGTGGCAATCAGCCCCAGCATTTT

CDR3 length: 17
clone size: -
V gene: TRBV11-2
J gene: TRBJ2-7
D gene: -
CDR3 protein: CASSFLGQTIPSYEQYF
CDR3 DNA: TGTGCCAGCAGCTTCTTGGGGCAGACAATCCCCTCCTACGAGCAGTACTTC

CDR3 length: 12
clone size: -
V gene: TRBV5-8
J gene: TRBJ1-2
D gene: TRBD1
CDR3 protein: CASSTGEVSYTF
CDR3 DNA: TGTGCCAGCAGTACAGGGGAGGTTAGCTACACCTTC

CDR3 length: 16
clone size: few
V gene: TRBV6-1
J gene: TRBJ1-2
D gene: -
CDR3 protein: CASSGGPTGHNYGYTF
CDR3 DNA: TGTGCCAGCAGTGGGGGCCCAACGGGACATAACTATGGCTACACCTTC

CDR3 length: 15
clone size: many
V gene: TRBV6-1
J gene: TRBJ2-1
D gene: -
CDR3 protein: CASSALPVSYNEQFF
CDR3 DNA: TGTGCCAGCAGTGCCCTCCCGGTTTCCTACAATGAGCAGTTCTTC

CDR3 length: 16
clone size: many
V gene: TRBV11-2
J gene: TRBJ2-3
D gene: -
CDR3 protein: CASSLGASRNTDTQYF
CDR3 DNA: TGTGCCAGCAGCTTAGGGGCTAGCAGAAACACAGATACGCAGTATTTT

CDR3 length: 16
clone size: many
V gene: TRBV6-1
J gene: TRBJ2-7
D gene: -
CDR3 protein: CASRRGGARDSYEQYF
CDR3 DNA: TGTGCCAGCAGAAGAGGGGGGGCCAGGGATTCATACGAGCAGTACTTC

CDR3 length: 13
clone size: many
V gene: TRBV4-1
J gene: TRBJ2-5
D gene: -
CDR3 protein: CASSQDHWETQYF
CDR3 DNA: TGCGCCAGCAGCCAAGACCATTGGGAGACCCAGTACTTC

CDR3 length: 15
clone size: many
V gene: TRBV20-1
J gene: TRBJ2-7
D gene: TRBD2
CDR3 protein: CSARAVLADSYEQYF
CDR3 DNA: TGCAGTGCTAGAGCCGTACTAGCGGACTCCTACGAGCAGTACTTC

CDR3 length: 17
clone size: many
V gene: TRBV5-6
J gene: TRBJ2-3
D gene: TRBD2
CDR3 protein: CASSWGVAGETADTQYF
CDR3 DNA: TGTGCCAGCAGCTGGGGGGTAGCGGGAGAAACGGCAGATACGCAGTATTTT

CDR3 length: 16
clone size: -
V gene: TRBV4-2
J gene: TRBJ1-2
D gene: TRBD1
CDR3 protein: CASSQGNQQGAKGYTF
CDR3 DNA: TGTGCCAGCAGCCAGGGAAACCAACAGGGGGCAAAGGGCTACACCTTC

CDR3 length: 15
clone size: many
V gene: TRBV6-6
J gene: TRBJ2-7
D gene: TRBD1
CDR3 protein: CASSYAHRGPYEQYF
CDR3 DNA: TGTGCCAGCAGTTACGCACACAGGGGCCCCTACGAGCAGTACTTC

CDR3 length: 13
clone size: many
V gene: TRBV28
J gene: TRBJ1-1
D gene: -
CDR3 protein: CASSTGTPPEAFF
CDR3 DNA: TGTGCCAGCAGTACCGGGACCCCACCAGAAGCTTTCTTT

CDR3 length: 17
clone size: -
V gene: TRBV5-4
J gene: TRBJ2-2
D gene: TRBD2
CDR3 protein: CASSGLAGGPGTGELFF
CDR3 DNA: TGTGCCAGCTCCGGACTAGCGGGGGGGCCTGGTACCGGGGAGCTGTTTTTT

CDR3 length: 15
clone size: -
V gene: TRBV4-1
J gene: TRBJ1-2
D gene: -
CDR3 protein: CASSQDRQPNYGYTF
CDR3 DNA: TGCGCCAGCAGCCAAGATCGGCAGCCCAACTATGGCTACACCTTC

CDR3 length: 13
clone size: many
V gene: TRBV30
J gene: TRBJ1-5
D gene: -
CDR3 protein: CAWTGNSNQPQHF
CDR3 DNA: TGTGCCTGGACAGGGAATAGCAATCAGCCCCAGCATTTT

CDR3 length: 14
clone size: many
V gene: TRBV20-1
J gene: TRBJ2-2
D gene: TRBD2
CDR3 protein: CSAGTSGRFGELFF
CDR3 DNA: TGCAGTGCTGGGACTAGCGGGAGGTTCGGGGAGCTGTTTTTT